A single sample is the source of the 5 T cell receptor beta chains below, sequenced in a study of T cell repertoires in cytomegalovirus infection. Their antigens are not known. One entry per CDR3 protein results from TCRdb running MiXCR on the reads. The sample holds about half a million distinct CDR3 sequences, 30% to 35% seen once. Sequencing was performed on cultured PBMCs, taken from culture after CMV antigen stimulation. The receptors originated from a human donor in good health (CMV status not recorded). Some clones in this sample may be carry-over from other donors' samples.

This clonotype appeared a few times. This chain joins TRBV5-4 and TRBJ2-1; D is possibly TRBD1 or TRBD2 (5 bases each). Germline V gene lookup returns CDR1 SGHNT and CDR2 YYREEE (reference sequence). V lost 6 bases to trimming and J lost 5 bases, with 18 bases between them. This CDR3 is built from 15 residues. CDR3 DNA sequence: TGTGCCAGCACCACAAAGACGGGGCTGGACAATGAGCAGTTCTTC. This encodes CASTTKTGLDNEQFF.

This clonotype was picked up many times. V gene TRBV7-2 combines with J gene TRBJ2-3, with D possibly being TRBD1 or TRBD2 (5 bases each). The CDR3 runs to 17 residues. Deletions cut 0 bases from V and 1 base from J, with 14 bases between. Germline loops: CDR1 SGHTA, CDR2 FQGNSA. The DNA of the CDR3 is TGTGCCAGCAGCTTAGCTCTGGGGGTCGGCGGCACAGATACGCAGTATTTT. Translated, it gives CASSLALGVGGTDTQYF.

J is TRBJ2-7 and V is TRBV7-2; D gene unclear. CDR1 is SGHTA and CDR2 is FQGNSA in the germline V gene. V dropped 0 bases and J dropped 3 bases, with 12 bases sitting between them. The CDR3 length is 15 residues. The CDR3 nucleotides read TGTGCCAGCAGCTTAGCGGATGGTAGAAACTACGAGCAGTACTTC. It yields the protein CASSLADGRNYEQYF. Full variable domain (outside the CDR3, taken from reference TRBV7-2 and TRBJ2-7): GAGVSQSPSNKVTEKGKDVELRCDPISGHTALYWYRQSLGQGLEFLIYFQGNSAPDKSGLPSDRFSAERTGGSVSTLTIQRTQQEDSAVYLCASSLADGRNYEQYFGPGTRLTVT.

Many counts were recorded for this clonotype. The chain joins TRBV7-2 to TRBJ1-5; D not resolved. From germline, CDR1 is SGHTA and CDR2 FQGNSA. The germline V and J ends were trimmed by 2 bases and 7 bases, with 6 bases remaining between them. This CDR3 has 12 residues. DNA of the CDR3: TGTGCCAGCAGCTTAAATCGCCAGCCCCAGCATTTT. Residues: CASSLNRQPQHF.

This clonotype was seen at least ten times. The chain recombines TRBV7-2 with TRBJ2-7; D gene ambiguous. Trimming shortened V by 5 bases and J by 6 bases, and 20 bases separated the two germline ends. Germline V CDR1 and CDR2: SGHTA, FQGNSA. The CDR3 totals 15 residues. CDR3 sequence (DNA): TGTGCCAGCAGCGCATCATTAGGACCGGAGTCCGAGCAGTACTTC. Translated, it gives CASSASLGPESEQYF.